These T cell receptor beta chains were read from a single sample in a study of shared clonotypes between healthy human individuals. Method: immunoSEQ multiplex PCR; TCRdb's copy keeps in-frame clones and lacks some. The table lists about 2 million clones, about 95% of them singletons. Material for sequencing was naive CD8+ T cells sorted from blood. Every receptor here comes from a man aged 18 to 29 in good health. Each CDR3 is given with its conserved first and last residue. D genes are given only for firm matches. Only part of the rows carry a size: once, few, many, or a class if the clone is expanded.

d_call: TRBD2
clone_size: once
j_call: TRBJ2-7
v_call: TRBV11-2
cdr3_aa: CASSPLAGGMNEQYF
cdr3_nt: TGTGCCAGCAGTCCCCTAGCGGGAGGAATGAACGAGCAGTACTTC

d_call: NA
clone_size: NA
j_call: TRBJ2-7
v_call: TRBV4-1
cdr3_aa: CASSHPQRWSSYEQYF
cdr3_nt: TGCGCCAGCAGCCACCCCCAGCGATGGAGCTCCTACGAGCAGTACTTC

d_call: TRBD2
clone_size: NA
j_call: TRBJ2-7
v_call: TRBV9
cdr3_aa: CASSVAGLAGDEQYF
cdr3_nt: TGTGCCAGCAGCGTAGCGGGTCTAGCGGGGGACGAGCAGTACTTC

d_call: TRBD1
clone_size: NA
j_call: TRBJ2-7
v_call: TRBV6-1
cdr3_aa: CASRGQSFYEQYF
cdr3_nt: TGTGCCAGCAGGGGACAGTCATTTTACGAGCAGTACTTC

d_call: NA
clone_size: NA
j_call: TRBJ2-1
v_call: TRBV27
cdr3_aa: CASSFSTGFPYNEQFF
cdr3_nt: TGTGCCAGCAGTTTCTCCACAGGGTTCCCCTACAATGAGCAGTTCTTC

d_call: NA
clone_size: NA
j_call: TRBJ2-2
v_call: TRBV7-2
cdr3_aa: CASSSDPRGELFF
cdr3_nt: TGTGCCAGCAGCTCGGACCCCCGCGGGGAGCTGTTTTTT

d_call: TRBD2
clone_size: NA
j_call: TRBJ2-3
v_call: TRBV5-6
cdr3_aa: CASSLELAGVTDTQYF
cdr3_nt: TGTGCCAGCAGCTTGGAACTAGCGGGGGTCACAGATACGCAGTATTTT

d_call: TRBD2
clone_size: NA
j_call: TRBJ2-2
v_call: TRBV10-1
cdr3_aa: CASSESGLAGGATNTGELFF
cdr3_nt: TGCGCCAGCAGTGAGTCAGGACTAGCGGGAGGAGCCACGAACACCGGGGAGCTGTTTTTT

d_call: NA
clone_size: NA
j_call: TRBJ1-1
v_call: TRBV27
cdr3_aa: CASSFGGDTEAFF
cdr3_nt: TGTGCCAGCAGTTTTGGAGGGGACACTGAAGCTTTCTTT

d_call: NA
clone_size: NA
j_call: TRBJ1-5
v_call: TRBV27
cdr3_aa: CASSLFLREDQPQHF
cdr3_nt: TGTGCCAGCAGTTTATTTCTCAGGGAGGATCAGCCCCAGCATTTT

d_call: TRBD2
clone_size: NA
j_call: TRBJ2-1
v_call: TRBV6-1
cdr3_aa: CASSVTGTSGEEQFF
cdr3_nt: TGTGCCAGCAGTGTCACCGGGACTAGCGGGGAAGAGCAGTTCTTC

d_call: NA
clone_size: NA
j_call: TRBJ2-1
v_call: TRBV7-9
cdr3_aa: CASSPRQNNEQFF
cdr3_nt: TGTGCCAGCAGCCCTCGACAGAACAATGAGCAGTTCTTC

d_call: TRBD1
clone_size: NA
j_call: TRBJ2-7
v_call: TRBV30
cdr3_aa: CAASTGTGPYEQYF
cdr3_nt: TGTGCCGCATCCACCGGGACAGGGCCCTACGAGCAGTACTTC

d_call: NA
clone_size: NA
j_call: TRBJ2-7
v_call: TRBV5-8
cdr3_aa: CASSLEGSSYEQYF
cdr3_nt: TGTGCCAGCAGCTTGGAGGGGAGCTCCTACGAGCAGTACTTC

d_call: TRBD1
clone_size: NA
j_call: TRBJ2-1
v_call: TRBV15
cdr3_aa: CATSWGQGLLNEQFF
cdr3_nt: TGTGCCACCAGCTGGGGACAGGGGTTACTCAATGAGCAGTTCTTC

d_call: TRBD2
clone_size: NA
j_call: TRBJ2-1
v_call: TRBV29-1
cdr3_aa: CSVEELRGGRYEQFF
cdr3_nt: TGCAGCGTTGAAGAATTGCGGGGGGGCCGCTATGAGCAGTTCTTC

d_call: NA
clone_size: once
j_call: TRBJ1-2
v_call: TRBV7-9
cdr3_aa: CASSSETGLGGYGYTF
cdr3_nt: TGTGCCAGCAGCTCCGAGACAGGCCTCGGAGGCTATGGCTACACCTTC

d_call: NA
clone_size: once
j_call: TRBJ2-7
v_call: TRBV27
cdr3_aa: CASSGLSGEGAYEQYF
cdr3_nt: TGTGCCAGCAGCGGTCTATCGGGGGAAGGGGCCTACGAGCAGTACTTC

d_call: NA
clone_size: NA
j_call: TRBJ2-4
v_call: TRBV4-1
cdr3_aa: CASSQDTRGNIQYF
cdr3_nt: TGCGCCAGCAGCCAAGATACCAGGGGAAACATTCAGTACTTC

d_call: NA
clone_size: NA
j_call: TRBJ1-2
v_call: TRBV4-3
cdr3_aa: CASSQWQGYGYTF
cdr3_nt: TGCGCCAGCAGCCAATGGCAAGGCTATGGCTACACCTTC

d_call: TRBD2
clone_size: NA
j_call: TRBJ2-3
v_call: TRBV9
cdr3_aa: CASSASGSADTQYF
cdr3_nt: TGTGCCAGCAGCGCCAGCGGGAGCGCAGATACGCAGTATTTT

d_call: NA
clone_size: NA
j_call: TRBJ2-4
v_call: TRBV7-2
cdr3_aa: CASRNRDSVSQNIQYF
cdr3_nt: TGTGCCAGCAGAAACCGGGACTCAGTAAGCCAAAACATTCAGTACTTC

d_call: NA
clone_size: NA
j_call: TRBJ2-3
v_call: TRBV11-2
cdr3_aa: CASSSNYRVVTDTQYF
cdr3_nt: TGTGCCAGCAGCTCCAATTACAGGGTTGTCACAGATACGCAGTATTTT

d_call: NA
clone_size: NA
j_call: TRBJ2-2
v_call: TRBV11-2
cdr3_aa: CASSLDPEGDGELFF
cdr3_nt: TGTGCCAGCAGCTTAGATCCTGAAGGGGACGGGGAGCTGTTTTTT

d_call: TRBD1
clone_size: NA
j_call: TRBJ2-5
v_call: TRBV28
cdr3_aa: CASSRRDRETQYF
cdr3_nt: TGTGCCAGCAGTCGCCGGGACAGGGAGACCCAGTACTTC

d_call: NA
clone_size: NA
j_call: TRBJ2-2
v_call: TRBV4-1
cdr3_aa: CASSQGGGGAGELFF
cdr3_nt: TGCGCCAGCAGCCAAGGGGGCGGCGGGGCCGGGGAGCTGTTTTTT

d_call: NA
clone_size: once
j_call: TRBJ2-7
v_call: TRBV5-5
cdr3_aa: CASSWETESSYEQYF
cdr3_nt: TGTGCCAGCAGCTGGGAGACAGAAAGCTCCTACGAGCAGTACTTC

d_call: NA
clone_size: NA
j_call: TRBJ1-5
v_call: TRBV28
cdr3_aa: CASAGSNQPQHF
cdr3_nt: TGTGCCAGTGCCGGAAGCAATCAGCCCCAGCATTTT

d_call: TRBD2
clone_size: NA
j_call: TRBJ2-7
v_call: TRBV13
cdr3_aa: CASSLSGRLDEQYF
cdr3_nt: TGTGCCAGCAGCTTAAGCGGGAGGCTCGACGAGCAGTACTTC

d_call: NA
clone_size: NA
j_call: TRBJ2-2
v_call: TRBV6-1
cdr3_aa: CASSLRRSGELFF
cdr3_nt: TGTGCCAGCAGCTTACGAAGGTCCGGGGAGCTGTTTTTT

d_call: NA
clone_size: NA
j_call: TRBJ2-2
v_call: TRBV28
cdr3_aa: CASSSLLQARELFF
cdr3_nt: TGTGCCAGCAGTTCACTCCTACAGGCCCGGGAGCTGTTTTTT

d_call: NA
clone_size: NA
j_call: TRBJ2-3
v_call: TRBV7-9
cdr3_aa: CASTPSGLITDTQYF
cdr3_nt: TGTGCCAGCACCCCGAGCGGTCTGATCACAGATACGCAGTATTTT

d_call: NA
clone_size: NA
j_call: TRBJ2-5
v_call: TRBV14
cdr3_aa: CASSPAGAGNQYF
cdr3_nt: TGTGCCAGCAGCCCCGCGGGGGCCGGTAACCAGTACTTC

d_call: NA
clone_size: NA
j_call: TRBJ2-7
v_call: TRBV28
cdr3_aa: CASSSIYEQYF
cdr3_nt: TGTGCCAGCAGTTCCATTTACGAGCAGTACTTC

d_call: NA
clone_size: NA
j_call: TRBJ2-1
v_call: TRBV11-1
cdr3_aa: CASEGGSYNEQFF
cdr3_nt: TGTGCCAGCGAAGGGGGCTCCTACAATGAGCAGTTCTTC

d_call: NA
clone_size: NA
j_call: TRBJ1-1
v_call: TRBV7-9
cdr3_aa: CASSPGTHTEAFF
cdr3_nt: TGTGCCAGCAGCCCCGGGACCCACACTGAAGCTTTCTTT

d_call: NA
clone_size: NA
j_call: TRBJ2-7
v_call: TRBV19
cdr3_aa: CASSIDRARGCEQYF
cdr3_nt: TGTGCCAGTAGTATAGACAGGGCGAGGGGTTGCGAGCAGTACTTC